The rows below give T cell receptor beta chains drawn from one sample of a study of radiotherapy plus CTLA-4 blockade in lung cancer. This table comes from immunoSEQ multiplex PCR, and its TCRdb copy is limited to in-frame clones, with some not included. The sample holds approximately 73,000 clones, around nine tenths seen once. Sequenced here: peripheral blood, sampled from a patient treated with radiotherapy plus ipilimumab. These receptors all stem from a human donor with non-small cell lung cancer that progressed on radiotherapy plus ipilimumab. Both conserved end residues are part of each CDR3. The D gene is left open where the match is weak. Size tells how often a clone was seen (once, few, many) or the class of an expanded clone, and some rows leave it out.

D	V	J	size	CDR3	DNA
NA	TRBV19	TRBJ1-5	NA	CASSIGWGAQPQHF	TGTGCCAGTAGTATTGGGTGGGGTGCCCAGCCCCAGCATTTT
NA	TRBV5-5	TRBJ2-5	once	CASSPQAGGFGKTQYF	TGTGCCAGCAGCCCGCAGGCAGGGGGGTTCGGGAAGACCCAGTACTTC
NA	TRBV28	TRBJ1-2	few	CASSSLLTTHGYTF	TGTGCCAGCAGTTCTCTTCTTACCACCCATGGCTACACCTTC
NA	TRBV9	TRBJ1-1	NA	CASSPEVGSTGAFF	TGTGCCAGCAGCCCAGAAGTGGGCAGCACGGGGGCTTTCTTT
NA	TRBV7-3	TRBJ2-1	NA	CASSLWLAAWDEQFF	TGTGCCAGCAGCTTATGGCTAGCAGCCTGGGATGAGCAGTTCTTC
TRBD2	TRBV28	TRBJ2-3	NA	CASSPGLAGSSLDTQYF	TGTGCCAGCAGCCCCGGACTAGCGGGAAGCAGTTTGGATACGCAGTATTTT
NA	TRBV5-6	TRBJ1-1	NA	CASSATGTDRGAFF	TGTGCCAGCAGCGCGACCGGGACGGACCGTGGAGCTTTCTTT
TRBD1	TRBV29-1	TRBJ1-5	NA	CSPYLLLGTAPAKNQPQHF	TGCAGCCCCTACCTCTTGTTAGGGACAGCACCAGCGAAAAATCAGCCCCAGCATTTT
TRBD1	TRBV30	TRBJ1-1	NA	CACRDREVTEAFF	TGTGCCTGCCGGGACAGGGAGGTCACTGAAGCTTTCTTT
TRBD1	TRBV2	TRBJ1-5	once	CASSTRTGRHQPQHF	TGTGCCAGCAGTACCAGGACAGGGAGGCATCAGCCCCAGCATTTT
NA	TRBV2	TRBJ2-5	NA	CATRQHQETQYF	TGTGCCACCAGACAGCATCAAGAGACCCAGTACTTC
NA	TRBV29-1	TRBJ1-1	once	CSVTPTGRNTEAFF	TGCAGCGTCACACCAACGGGCCGGAACACTGAAGCTTTCTTT
TRBD2	TRBV5-1	TRBJ2-1	NA	CASSDGLAGGEQFF	TGCGCCAGCAGCGACGGACTAGCGGGAGGTGAGCAGTTCTTC
NA	TRBV7-9	TRBJ2-1	NA	CASSPRDRDGSYNEQFF	TGTGCCAGCAGCCCGCGGGACCGAGATGGCTCCTACAATGAGCAGTTCTTC
NA	TRBV9	TRBJ2-3	NA	CASSVDFYTDTQYF	TGTGCCAGCAGCGTAGATTTCTATACAGATACGCAGTATTTT
TRBD1	TRBV6-6	TRBJ1-2	NA	CASSARQGEGRGYTF	TGTGCCAGCAGTGCCAGACAGGGAGAGGGTCGAGGCTACACCTTC
NA	TRBV2	TRBJ2-1	once	CASRGDVGDEQFF	TGTGCCAGCAGGGGTGACGTCGGAGATGAGCAGTTCTTC
TRBD2	TRBV9	TRBJ2-1	NA	CASARVGLASTEQFF	TGTGCCAGCGCTAGGGTGGGACTAGCATCGACTGAGCAGTTCTTC
TRBD1	TRBV19	TRBJ1-5	NA	CASSKTGAGNQPQHF	TGTGCCAGTAGTAAGACAGGGGCCGGCAATCAGCCCCAGCATTTT
TRBD2	TRBV2	TRBJ2-5	NA	CASRGSGGDLKTQYF	TGTGCCAGCAGGGGGAGCGGGGGGGATCTGAAGACCCAGTACTTC
NA	TRBV5-1	TRBJ1-3	NA	CASSFGAGNTIYF	TGCGCCAGCAGCTTCGGGGCAGGAAACACCATATATTTT
NA	TRBV11-2	TRBJ2-2	NA	CASSLEAGNTGELFF	TGTGCCAGCAGCTTAGAAGCAGGGAACACCGGGGAGCTGTTTTTT
TRBD1	TRBV6-5	TRBJ2-5	NA	CASGRTGVGTQYF	TGTGCCAGCGGGAGGACAGGGGTAGGGACCCAGTACTTC
TRBD2	TRBV18	TRBJ2-3	NA	CASSPPGTSGYPTDTQYF	TGTGCCAGCTCACCACCGGGGACTAGCGGGTACCCAACAGATACGCAGTATTTT
NA	TRBV7-9	TRBJ1-5	NA	CASSLDYQPQHF	TGTGCCAGCAGCTTAGATTATCAGCCCCAGCATTTT
NA	TRBV11-2	TRBJ2-7	NA	CASSLDPADQVYEQYF	TGTGCCAGCAGCTTAGACCCAGCAGATCAGGTCTACGAGCAGTACTTC
NA	TRBV2	TRBJ2-4	NA	CASSEEGIAKNIQYF	TGTGCCAGCAGTGAAGAGGGGATAGCCAAAAACATTCAGTACTTC
NA	TRBV5-1	TRBJ1-2	NA	CASSLEPGFTYGYTF	TGCGCCAGCAGCTTGGAGCCAGGGTTTACCTATGGCTACACCTTC
NA	TRBV28	TRBJ1-5	NA	CASSSGGTLGQPQHF	TGTGCCAGCAGTTCCGGGGGGACTCTGGGGCAGCCCCAGCATTTT
NA	TRBV19	TRBJ2-3	NA	CARIGGGRADTQYF	TGTGCCAGGATAGGAGGGGGGAGGGCCGATACGCAGTATTTT
NA	TRBV4-1	TRBJ1-1	NA	CASSQLLAEMAFF	TGCGCCAGCAGCCAGCTGTTGGCAGAGATGGCTTTCTTT
TRBD2	TRBV19	TRBJ2-3	NA	CASSIVAGGTDTQYF	TGTGCCAGTAGTATAGTAGCGGGAGGCACAGATACGCAGTATTTT
TRBD1	TRBV29-1	TRBJ2-1	once	CSVEGTGETYNEQFF	TGCAGCGTGGAAGGGACAGGGGAGACCTACAATGAGCAGTTCTTC
NA	TRBV27	TRBJ2-1	once	CASSLTSSYNEQFF	TGTGCCAGCAGTTTGACTAGTAGTTACAATGAGCAGTTCTTC
NA	TRBV20-1	TRBJ2-1	NA	CSAVADTEQFF	TGCAGTGCGGTGGCTGATACTGAGCAGTTCTTC
NA	TRBV2	TRBJ1-4	NA	CASSDSDSAIEKLFF	TGTGCCAGCAGTGATTCCGACAGCGCAATAGAAAAACTGTTTTTT
TRBD1	TRBV28	TRBJ1-1	NA	CASSPVRGQWTEAFF	TGTGCCAGCAGTCCGGTGAGGGGGCAGTGGACTGAAGCTTTCTTT
TRBD2	TRBV11-2	TRBJ2-2	NA	CASSPWVAGGRAELFF	TGTGCCAGCAGCCCCTGGGTAGCGGGAGGGCGGGCGGAGCTGTTTTTT
TRBD2	TRBV11-1	TRBJ2-3	NA	CASSKSGRTDTQYF	TGTGCCAGCAGCAAAAGCGGGAGAACAGATACGCAGTATTTT
TRBD2	TRBV6-4	TRBJ2-1	few	CASSDIAGEGNEQFF	TGTGCCAGCAGTGACATAGCGGGAGAGGGTAATGAGCAGTTCTTC